This TCR beta chain was sequenced in a study of CD8 T cells in ankylosing spondylitis. This clonotype appeared a few times. Antigen: not known. TCRdb reprocessed the 5' RACE reads via MiXCR and lists one record per CDR3 protein. The repertoire consists of 350,000 to 400,000 distinct CDR3 sequences, with roughly 22% occurring once and the leading ten covering 13%. Study-level points and caveats: The authors reported significant enrichment of disease-linked clones in matched ankylosing spondylitis synovial fluid.

The CDR3 is 15 residues long. Germline V gives CDR1 SQVTM, CDR2 ANQGSEA. Trimming stripped 0 bases from V and 0 bases from J, with 11 bases between. The sample consisted of blood, either unsorted or a sorted T cell fraction (not recorded which). This receptor was taken from a male donor with ankylosing spondylitis or in good health (not recorded which). This chain connects TRBV29-1 to TRBJ1-2; D not certain. The CDR3 loop is CSVEDSGLANYGYTF. The CDR3 nucleotides read TGCAGCGTTGAAGATAGCGGGTTAGCTAACTATGGCTACACCTTC. Looking up the rest from reference TRBV29-1 and TRBJ1-2 gives the full variable domain: SAVISQKPSRDICQRGTSLTIQCQVDSQVTMMFWYRQQPGQSLTLIATANQGSEATYESGFVIDKFPISRPNLTFSTLTVSNMSPEDSSIYLCSVEDSGLANYGYTFGSGTRLTVV.